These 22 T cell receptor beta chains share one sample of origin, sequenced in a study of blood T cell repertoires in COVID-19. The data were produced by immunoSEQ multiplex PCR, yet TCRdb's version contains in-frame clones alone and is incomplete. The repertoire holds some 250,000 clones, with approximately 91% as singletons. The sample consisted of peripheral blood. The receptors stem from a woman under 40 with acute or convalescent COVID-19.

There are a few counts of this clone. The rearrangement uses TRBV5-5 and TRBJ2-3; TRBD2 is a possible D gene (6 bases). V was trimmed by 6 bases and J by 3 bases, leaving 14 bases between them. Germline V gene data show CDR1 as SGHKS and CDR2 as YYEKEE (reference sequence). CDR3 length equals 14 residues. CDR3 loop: CASTVRRVTDTQYF. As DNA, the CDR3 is TGTGCCAGCACCGTGAGGAGGGTGACAGATACGCAGTATTTT.

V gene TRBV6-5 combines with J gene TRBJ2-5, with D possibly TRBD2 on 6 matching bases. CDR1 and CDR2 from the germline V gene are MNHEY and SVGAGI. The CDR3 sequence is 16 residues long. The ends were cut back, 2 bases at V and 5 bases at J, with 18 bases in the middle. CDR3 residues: CASSYEVGLGRETQYF. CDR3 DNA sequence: TGTGCCAGCAGTTACGAAGTTGGCTTGGGGAGGGAGACCCAGTACTTC.

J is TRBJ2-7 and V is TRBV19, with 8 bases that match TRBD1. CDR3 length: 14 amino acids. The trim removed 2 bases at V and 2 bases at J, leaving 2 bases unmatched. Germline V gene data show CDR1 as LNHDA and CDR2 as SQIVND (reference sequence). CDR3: CASSILDRAYEQYF. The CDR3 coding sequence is TGTGCCAGTAGTATACTGGACAGGGCCTACGAGCAGTACTTC. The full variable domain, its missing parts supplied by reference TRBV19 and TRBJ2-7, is DGGITQSPKYLFRKEGQNVTLSCEQNLNHDAMYWYRQDPGQGLRLIYYSQIVNDFQKGDIAEGYSVSREKKESFPLTVTSAQKNPTAFYLCASSILDRAYEQYFGPGTRLTVT.

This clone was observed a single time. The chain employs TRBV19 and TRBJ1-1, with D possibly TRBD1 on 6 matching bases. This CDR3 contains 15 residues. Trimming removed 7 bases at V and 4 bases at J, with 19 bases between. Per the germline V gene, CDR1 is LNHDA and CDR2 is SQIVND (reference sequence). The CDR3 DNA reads TGTGCCAGTAAGGACAGAAGTATATCGGGCACTGAAGCTTTCTTT. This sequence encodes CASKDRSISGTEAFF. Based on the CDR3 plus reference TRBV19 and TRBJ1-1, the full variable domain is DGGITQSPKYLFRKEGQNVTLSCEQNLNHDAMYWYRQDPGQGLRLIYYSQIVNDFQKGDIAEGYSVSREKKESFPLTVTSAQKNPTAFYLCASKDRSISGTEAFFGQGTRLTVV.

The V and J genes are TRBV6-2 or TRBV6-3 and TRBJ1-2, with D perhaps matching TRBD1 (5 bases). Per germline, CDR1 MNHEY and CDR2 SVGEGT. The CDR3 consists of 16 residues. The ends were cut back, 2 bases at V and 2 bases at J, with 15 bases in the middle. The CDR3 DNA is TGTGCCAGCAGTTACCCCGATTCGACAGCGAACTATGGCTACACCTTC. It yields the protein CASSYPDSTANYGYTF.

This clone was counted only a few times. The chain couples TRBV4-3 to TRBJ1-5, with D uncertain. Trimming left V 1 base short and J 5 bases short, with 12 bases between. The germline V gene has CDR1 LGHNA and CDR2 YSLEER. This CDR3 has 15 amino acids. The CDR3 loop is CASSQGFTNYQPQHF. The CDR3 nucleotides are TGCGCCAGCAGCCAAGGGTTTACAAATTATCAGCCCCAGCATTTT.

The CDR3 reads CSVVPGQIFYGYTF. The CDR3 DNA is TGCAGCGTAGTACCGGGACAGATTTTCTATGGCTACACCTTC. This chain uses TRBV29-1 with TRBJ1-2; 7 bases are shared with TRBD1. The CDR3 runs to 14 residues. V trimming: 6 bases; J trimming: 4 bases; junction bases outside the gene matches: 11. Germline CDR1 is SQVTM and CDR2 is ANQGSEA.

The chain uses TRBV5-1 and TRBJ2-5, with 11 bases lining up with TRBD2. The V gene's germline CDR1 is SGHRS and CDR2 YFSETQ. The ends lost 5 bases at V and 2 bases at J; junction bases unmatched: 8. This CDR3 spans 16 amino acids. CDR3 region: CASSPGLAGLQETQYF. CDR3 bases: TGCGCCAGCAGTCCTGGACTAGCGGGTTTACAAGAGACCCAGTACTTC.

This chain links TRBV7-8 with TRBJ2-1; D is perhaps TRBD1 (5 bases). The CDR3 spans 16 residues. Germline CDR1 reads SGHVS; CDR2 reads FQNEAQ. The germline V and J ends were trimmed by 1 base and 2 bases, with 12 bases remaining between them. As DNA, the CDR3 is TGTGCCAGCAGCTTAGTAGGGGCTGGGGCCTACAATGAGCAGTTCTTC. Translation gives CASSLVGAGAYNEQFF.

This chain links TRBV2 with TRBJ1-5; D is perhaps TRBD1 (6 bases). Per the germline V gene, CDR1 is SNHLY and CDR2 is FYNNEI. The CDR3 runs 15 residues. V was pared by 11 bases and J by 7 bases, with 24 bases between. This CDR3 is CASPRGARSFQPQHF. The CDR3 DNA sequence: TGTGCCTCCCCTCGGGGGGCGAGGTCTTTCCAGCCCCAGCATTTT.

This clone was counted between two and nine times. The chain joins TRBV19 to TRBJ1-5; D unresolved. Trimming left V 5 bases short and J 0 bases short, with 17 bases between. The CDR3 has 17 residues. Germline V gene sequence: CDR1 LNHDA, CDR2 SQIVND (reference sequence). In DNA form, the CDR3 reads TGTGCCAGTAGTTCCCCTGAACGGAGATATAGCAATCAGCCCCAGCATTTT. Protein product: CASSSPERRYSNQPQHF.

The CDR3 sequence: CASSAISGTGMVYGYTF. The CDR3 DNA reads TGTGCCAGCAGTGCGATTTCCGGGACAGGGATGGTCTATGGCTACACCTTC. This chain joins TRBV6-1 and TRBJ1-2, with 9 bases that match TRBD1. The CDR3 consists of 17 residues. V was pared by 4 bases and J by 4 bases, with 13 bases of the junction left unmatched. Germline V gene lookup returns CDR1 MNHNS and CDR2 SASEGT.

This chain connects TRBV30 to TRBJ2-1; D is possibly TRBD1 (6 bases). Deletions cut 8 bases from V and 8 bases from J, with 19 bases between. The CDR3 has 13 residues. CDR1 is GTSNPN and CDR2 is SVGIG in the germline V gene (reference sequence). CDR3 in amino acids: CATTGRGYDEQFF. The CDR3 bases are TGTGCCACGACAGGCCGGGGATACGATGAGCAGTTCTTC.

CDR3 sequence reads: CASSKTGDSNQPQHF. Here the CDR3 DNA reads TGTGCCAGCAGTAAGACAGGGGATAGCAATCAGCCCCAGCATTTT. The V call is TRBV6-5, the J call TRBJ1-5; the match to TRBD1 covers 8 bases. From germline, CDR1 is MNHEY and CDR2 SVGAGI. V was pared by 5 bases and J by 0 bases, with 3 bases of the junction left unmatched. The CDR3 has 15 amino acids.

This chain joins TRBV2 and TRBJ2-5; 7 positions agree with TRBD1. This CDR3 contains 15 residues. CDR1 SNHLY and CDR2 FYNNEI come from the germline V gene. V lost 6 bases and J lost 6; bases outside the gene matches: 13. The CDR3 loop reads CASSVGTAVSQTQYF. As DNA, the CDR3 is TGTGCCAGCAGCGTAGGGACAGCGGTTTCTCAGACCCAGTACTTC.

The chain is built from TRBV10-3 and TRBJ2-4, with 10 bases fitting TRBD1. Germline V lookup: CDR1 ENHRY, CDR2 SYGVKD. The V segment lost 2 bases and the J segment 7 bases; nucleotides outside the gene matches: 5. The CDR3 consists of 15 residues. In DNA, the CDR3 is TGTGCCATCAGTGAGGGGACAGGGGAAGCGAACATTCAGTACTTC. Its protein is CAISEGTGEANIQYF.

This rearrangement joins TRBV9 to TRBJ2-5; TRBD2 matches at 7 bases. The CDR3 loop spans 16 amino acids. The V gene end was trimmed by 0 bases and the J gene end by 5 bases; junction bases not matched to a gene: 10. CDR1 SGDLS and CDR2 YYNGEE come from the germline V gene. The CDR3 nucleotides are TGTGCCAGCAGCGTAGCAACGGTGGGAGGGATTGAGACCCAGTACTTC. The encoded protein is CASSVATVGGIETQYF. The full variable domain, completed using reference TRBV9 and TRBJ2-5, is DSGVTQTPKHLITATGQRVTLRCSPRSGDLSVYWYQQSLDQGLQFLIQYYNGEERAKGNILERFSAQQFPDLHSELNLSSLELGDSALYFCASSVATVGGIETQYFGPGTRLLVL.

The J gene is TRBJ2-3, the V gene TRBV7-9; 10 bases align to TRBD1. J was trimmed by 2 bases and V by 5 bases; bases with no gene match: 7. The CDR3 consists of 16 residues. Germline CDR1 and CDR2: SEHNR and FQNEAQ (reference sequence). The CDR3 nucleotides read TGTGCCAGCAGCAGTAGGACAGGGGGAGACACAGATACGCAGTATTTT. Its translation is CASSSRTGGDTDTQYF.

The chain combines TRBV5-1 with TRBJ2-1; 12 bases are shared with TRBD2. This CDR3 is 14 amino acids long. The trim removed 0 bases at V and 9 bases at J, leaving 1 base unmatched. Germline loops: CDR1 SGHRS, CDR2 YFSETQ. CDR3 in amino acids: CASSLGLAGVEQFF. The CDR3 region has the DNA TGCGCCAGCAGCTTGGGACTAGCGGGAGTTGAGCAGTTCTTC.

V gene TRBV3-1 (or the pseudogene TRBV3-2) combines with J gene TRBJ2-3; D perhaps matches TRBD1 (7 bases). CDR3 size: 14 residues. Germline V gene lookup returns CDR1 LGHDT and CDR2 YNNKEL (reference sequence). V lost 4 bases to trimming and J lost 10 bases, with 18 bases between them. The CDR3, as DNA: TGTGCCAGCAGCCCCGGGACAGCGGGCATATCGCAGTATTTT. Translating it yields CASSPGTAGISQYF.

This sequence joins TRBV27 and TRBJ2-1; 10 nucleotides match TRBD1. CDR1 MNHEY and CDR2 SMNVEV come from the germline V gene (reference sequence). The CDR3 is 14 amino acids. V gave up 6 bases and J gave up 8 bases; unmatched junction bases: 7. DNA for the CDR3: TGTGCCAGCAGGCCCGGGACAGGGGTCGATGAGCAGTTCTTC. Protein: CASRPGTGVDEQFF.

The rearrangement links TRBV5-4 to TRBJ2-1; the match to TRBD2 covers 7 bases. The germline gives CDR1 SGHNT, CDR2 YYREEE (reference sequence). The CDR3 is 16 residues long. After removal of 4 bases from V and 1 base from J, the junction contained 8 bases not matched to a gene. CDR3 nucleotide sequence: TGTGCCAGCAGCGCAGAGCTAGCGGTATCCTACAATGAGCAGTTCTTC. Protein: CASSAELAVSYNEQFF.